The T cell receptor (beta chain) described here comes from a study of blood T cell repertoires in COVID-19. TCRdb's table, derived via immunoSEQ multiplex PCR, lists solely in-frame clones and lacks some. The data contain fewer than 250,000 clones, almost 90% of them singletons. The CDR3 has 13 amino acids. Germline CDR1 reads SNHLY; CDR2 reads FYNNEI. V lost 8 bases and J lost 7; bases outside the gene matches: 5. The V call is TRBV2, the J call TRBJ1-6, with 7 bases matching TRBD1. Sequencing was carried out using peripheral blood. The receptor was isolated from a woman between 55 and 75 years old with acute or convalescent COVID-19. The CDR3 coding sequence is TGTGCCAGCCGGGACAGTGGCAATTCACCCCTCCACTTT. It codes for CASRDSGNSPLHF.